This T cell receptor (beta chain) comes out of a study of blood T cell repertoires in COVID-19. On the study more broadly: Italy, Spain and the United States were the sources of the convalescent and acute COVID-19 samples. T cells, B-cell-depleted T cells, or PBMCs provided the cDNA or gDNA that served as material.

Germline V gene sequence: CDR1 SGHAT, CDR2 FQNNGV. Trimming pared 5 bases from V and 4 bases from J, leaving 20 bases between. This CDR3 spans 16 amino acids. Only in-frame clones appear in the TCRdb table, and some are missing; sequencing was by immunoSEQ multiplex PCR. The sample records some 100,000 clones, roughly 80% being singletons. The sample consisted of peripheral blood. This chain links TRBV11-2 with TRBJ1-2; TRBD1 is a possible D gene (6 bases). The clonotype originates from a woman in her seventies with acute or convalescent COVID-19. As DNA, the CDR3 is TGTGCCAGCAGCAGTATAGGGGGGGGCGAGAGCTATGGCTACACCTTC. Protein sequence: CASSSIGGGESYGYTF. Full variable domain (outside the CDR3, taken from reference TRBV11-2 and TRBJ1-2): EAGVAQSPRYKIIEKRQSVAFWCNPISGHATLYWYQQILGQGPKLLIQFQNNGVVDDSQLPKDRFSAERLKGVDSTLKIQPAKLEDSAVYLCASSSIGGGESYGYTFGSGTRLTVV.